This TCR beta chain was sequenced during a study of T cells in Graves' hyperthyroidism and ophthalmopathy. Study observations and caveats: A model of 13 V-J pairs discriminated ophthalmopathy from stable hyperthyroidism.

CDR3 length: 14 amino acids. Germline CDR1 reads MGHRA; CDR2 reads YSYEKL. Trimming took 0 bases from V and 5 from J, leaving 8 bases between them. PBMCs were collected from a 10 ml volume of fresh peripheral blood. Amplification of TCR beta CDR3 regions was performed using RNA transcripts as template. HTBI primers were used for first-round RT-PCR of the TCR CDR3. TCRdb called the multiplex PCR reads again in MiXCR, with one record for every CDR3 protein. The data contain hundreds of thousands of distinct CDR3 sequences, around 15% of them seen just once; the ten biggest clones take up roughly an eighth. A note on this clonotype: The antigen remains undetermined. This clone may be a read error of a much larger clone one base away.

Source material: blood. This clonotype was sampled from a man in his late teens or twenties with Graves' ophthalmopathy. The chain carries TRBV4-1 and TRBJ1-5; D may be TRBD1 (5 bases). The CDR3: CASSQEGVDQPQHF. The CDR3 nucleotides read TGCGCCAGCAGCCAAGAAGGGGTCGATCAGCCCCAGCATTTT.